This TCR beta chain comes out of a study of CD4 T cells in relation to SARS-CoV-2 and coronaviruses. Across the study: After roughly eleven days of antigen culture, PBMC TCR beta CDR3s were sequenced.

Method: immunoSEQ multiplex PCR; TCRdb's copy keeps in-frame clones and lacks some. The sample lists around 9,700 clones; roughly 81% were seen once. Unexposed donor CD4+ T cells date from about 2011-2018, before the COVID-19 pandemic. The cells were cultured for roughly 11 days before CD4+ T cells were isolated. Points from the study as a whole: Monoreactive clones expanded significantly more to SARS-CoV-2 than crossreactive clones did. Each donor contributed either pre-pandemic or post-infection samples, not both.

After removal of 3 bases from V and 3 bases from J, the junction contained 3 bases not matched to a gene. The CDR3 extends over 16 amino acids. From germline, CDR1 is LGHNA and CDR2 YSLEER. About this clone itself: Its antigen is as yet unknown.

This clonotype originated in a human donor in good health. V usage is TRBV4-3 and J usage is TRBJ1-4, with 11 nucleotides matching TRBD1. The source material was CD4+ T cells from PBMCs, cultured in vitro. The CDR3 sequence is CASSHGQGAANEKLFF. CDR3 DNA sequence: TGCGCCAGCAGCCACGGACAGGGGGCGGCTAATGAAAAACTGTTTTTT.